The rows below give T cell receptor beta chains drawn from one sample of a study of blood T cell repertoires in COVID-19. Clones were read by immunoSEQ multiplex PCR, and TCRdb kept only the in-frame ones, dropping some. The data contain fewer than 250,000 clones, roughly four fifths of them singletons. The sequencing input was PBMCs or T cells enriched from blood (not recorded which). The source is a woman in her forties or fifties who had been exposed to COVID-19. CDR3s include the opening cysteine and the closing phenylalanine or tryptophan. D genes are given only for firm matches. Size is stated for part of the rows, as once, few or many counts, or as a class when the clone is expanded.

D gene: TRBD1; V gene: TRBV5-1; J gene: TRBJ1-1; clone size: -; CDR3 protein: CASSLDRGNTEAFF; CDR3 DNA: TGCGCCAGCAGCTTGGACAGGGGGAACACTGAAGCTTTCTTT
D gene: -; V gene: TRBV19; J gene: TRBJ1-4; clone size: once; CDR3 protein: CASSPRTAPNEKLFF; CDR3 DNA: TGTGCCAGTAGTCCTCGGACAGCCCCTAATGAAAAACTGTTTTTT
D gene: TRBD1; V gene: TRBV7-8; J gene: TRBJ1-2; clone size: -; CDR3 protein: CASSSGGSYGYTF; CDR3 DNA: TGTGCCAGCAGCTCAGGGGGCAGCTATGGCTACACCTTC
D gene: -; V gene: TRBV24-1; J gene: TRBJ2-1; clone size: many; CDR3 protein: CATASRSSYNEQFF; CDR3 DNA: TGTGCCACCGCCTCCCGTAGCTCCTACAATGAGCAGTTCTTC
D gene: -; V gene: TRBV6-4; J gene: TRBJ1-2; clone size: -; CDR3 protein: CASSDSFYGYTF; CDR3 DNA: TGTGCCAGCAGTGACTCCTTCTATGGCTACACCTTC
D gene: TRBD1; V gene: TRBV2; J gene: TRBJ2-2; clone size: -; CDR3 protein: CASRAGGTGELFF; CDR3 DNA: TGTGCCAGCAGAGCAGGGGGCACCGGGGAGCTGTTTTTT
D gene: TRBD1; V gene: TRBV3-1/TRBV3-2; J gene: TRBJ1-2; clone size: -; CDR3 protein: CASSQRGQEHGYTF; CDR3 DNA: TGTGCCAGCAGCCAAAGGGGGCAGGAACATGGCTACACCTTC
D gene: -; V gene: TRBV6-2/TRBV6-3; J gene: TRBJ2-5; clone size: -; CDR3 protein: CASSYPGKGRKETQYF; CDR3 DNA: TGTGCCAGCAGTTACCCGGGGAAGGGTCGGAAAGAGACCCAGTACTTC
D gene: -; V gene: TRBV5-1; J gene: TRBJ1-6; clone size: -; CDR3 protein: CASSLDTWSSYNSPLHF; CDR3 DNA: TGCGCCAGCAGCTTGGACACCTGGAGCTCCTATAATTCACCCCTCCACTTT
D gene: TRBD2; V gene: TRBV4-3; J gene: TRBJ2-1; clone size: -; CDR3 protein: CASSPGLAVLGNEQFF; CDR3 DNA: TGCGCCAGCAGCCCGGGACTAGCGGTCCTGGGTAATGAGCAGTTCTTC
D gene: -; V gene: TRBV4-2; J gene: TRBJ2-1; clone size: once; CDR3 protein: CASSQRLSGGSYNEQFF; CDR3 DNA: TGTGCCAGCAGCCAAAGGCTTAGCGGAGGGTCCTACAATGAGCAGTTCTTC
D gene: -; V gene: TRBV5-1; J gene: TRBJ1-1; clone size: -; CDR3 protein: CASSPGQLTMNTEAFF; CDR3 DNA: TGCGCCAGCAGCCCTGGACAGTTGACCATGAACACTGAAGCTTTCTTT
D gene: TRBD2; V gene: TRBV4-3; J gene: TRBJ2-2; clone size: once; CDR3 protein: CASSQVIRTSGGPTGELFF; CDR3 DNA: TGCGCCAGCAGCCAAGTAATTCGGACTAGCGGGGGACCCACCGGGGAGCTGTTTTTT
D gene: TRBD1; V gene: TRBV5-6; J gene: TRBJ2-5; clone size: -; CDR3 protein: CASSLSRDRGSETQYF; CDR3 DNA: TGTGCCAGCAGCTTGTCCCGGGACAGGGGATCGGAGACCCAGTACTTC
D gene: -; V gene: TRBV6-1; J gene: TRBJ2-2; clone size: -; CDR3 protein: CASSEVVSPPPVGELFF; CDR3 DNA: TGTGCCAGCAGTGAAGTCGTGTCTCCCCCCCCCGTCGGGGAGCTGTTTTTT
D gene: TRBD1; V gene: TRBV18; J gene: TRBJ2-3; clone size: -; CDR3 protein: CASSPEGARTDTQYF; CDR3 DNA: TGTGCCAGCTCACCAGAGGGGGCTCGCACAGATACGCAGTATTTT
D gene: -; V gene: TRBV5-4; J gene: TRBJ1-5; clone size: -; CDR3 protein: CASSFNPGQPQHF; CDR3 DNA: TGTGCCAGCAGCTTCAACCCGGGACAGCCCCAGCATTTT
D gene: -; V gene: TRBV10-2; J gene: TRBJ1-5; clone size: -; CDR3 protein: CASSESTARRGHQPQHF; CDR3 DNA: TGCGCCAGCAGTGAGTCGACGGCTCGTAGAGGGCACCAGCCCCAGCATTTT
D gene: -; V gene: TRBV6-2/TRBV6-3; J gene: TRBJ2-1; clone size: -; CDR3 protein: CASSPSPGGPYNEQFF; CDR3 DNA: TGTGCCAGCAGCCCTTCCCCGGGGGGCCCCTACAATGAGCAGTTCTTC
D gene: -; V gene: TRBV7-2; J gene: TRBJ1-1; clone size: once; CDR3 protein: CASTRGGVLTEAFF; CDR3 DNA: TGTGCCAGCACCCGGGGGGGCGTACTCACTGAAGCTTTCTTT
D gene: TRBD2; V gene: TRBV14; J gene: TRBJ2-2; clone size: -; CDR3 protein: CASSLGLAGASKTGELFF; CDR3 DNA: TGTGCCAGCAGCCTCGGACTAGCGGGGGCCTCCAAGACCGGGGAGCTGTTTTTT
D gene: -; V gene: TRBV4-3; J gene: TRBJ1-1; clone size: -; CDR3 protein: CASSQDRGTEAFF; CDR3 DNA: TGCGCCAGCAGCCAAGATAGAGGTACTGAAGCTTTCTTT
D gene: TRBD1; V gene: TRBV5-1; J gene: TRBJ1-1; clone size: -; CDR3 protein: CASSLGGQGITAFF; CDR3 DNA: TGCGCCAGCAGCTTGGGCGGACAGGGAATTACAGCTTTCTTT
D gene: TRBD1; V gene: TRBV6-1; J gene: TRBJ1-5; clone size: -; CDR3 protein: CASSGLQGTSPLANQPQHF; CDR3 DNA: TGTGCCAGCAGTGGGTTACAGGGGACATCTCCTTTAGCTAATCAGCCCCAGCATTTT
D gene: TRBD2; V gene: TRBV14; J gene: TRBJ2-2; clone size: -; CDR3 protein: CASSQVSLAGNTGELFF; CDR3 DNA: TGTGCCAGCAGTCAAGTTTCTTTAGCGGGGAACACCGGGGAGCTGTTTTTT
D gene: -; V gene: TRBV27; J gene: TRBJ1-2; clone size: -; CDR3 protein: CASSFEGFYGYTF; CDR3 DNA: TGTGCCAGCAGTTTTGAGGGCTTTTATGGCTACACCTTC
D gene: TRBD1; V gene: TRBV30; J gene: TRBJ1-2; clone size: few; CDR3 protein: CAWSSWDSRTNYGYTF; CDR3 DNA: TGTGCCTGGAGTAGTTGGGACAGCAGAACTAACTATGGCTACACCTTC
D gene: TRBD2; V gene: TRBV24-1; J gene: TRBJ2-3; clone size: -; CDR3 protein: CATSDIKTSGGITDTQYF; CDR3 DNA: TGTGCCACCAGTGATATTAAGACTAGCGGGGGAATCACAGATACGCAGTATTTT
D gene: -; V gene: TRBV15; J gene: TRBJ2-7; clone size: -; CDR3 protein: CATSRDTYEQYF; CDR3 DNA: TGTGCCACCAGCAGAGATACCTACGAGCAGTACTTC
D gene: -; V gene: TRBV24-1; J gene: TRBJ2-3; clone size: -; CDR3 protein: CATSGRGSTDTQYF; CDR3 DNA: TGTGCCACCAGTGGTAGGGGGAGCACAGATACGCAGTATTTT
D gene: TRBD2; V gene: TRBV27; J gene: TRBJ2-7; clone size: -; CDR3 protein: CASGAGGFSSYEQYF; CDR3 DNA: TGTGCCAGCGGAGCGGGGGGGTTCAGCTCCTACGAGCAGTACTTC
D gene: -; V gene: TRBV29-1; J gene: TRBJ2-3; clone size: -; CDR3 protein: CSVVGTGVDTQYF; CDR3 DNA: TGCAGCGTTGTGGGGACTGGGGTAGATACGCAGTATTTT
D gene: TRBD1; V gene: TRBV7-9; J gene: TRBJ2-5; clone size: -; CDR3 protein: CASSLIDRGETQYF; CDR3 DNA: TGTGCCAGCAGCTTAATCGACAGGGGGGAGACCCAGTACTTC
D gene: -; V gene: TRBV10-3; J gene: TRBJ2-2; clone size: -; CDR3 protein: CAINISGELFF; CDR3 DNA: TGTGCCATCAATATCAGCGGGGAGCTGTTTTTT
D gene: -; V gene: TRBV3-1/TRBV3-2; J gene: TRBJ1-1; clone size: -; CDR3 protein: CASSRGTLNTEAFF; CDR3 DNA: TGTGCCAGCAGCCGAGGGACACTGAACACTGAAGCTTTCTTT
D gene: -; V gene: TRBV6-2/TRBV6-3; J gene: TRBJ1-5; clone size: -; CDR3 protein: CASSSHRDSSYSNQPQHF; CDR3 DNA: TGTGCCAGCAGTTCTCACCGGGACTCATCCTATAGCAATCAGCCCCAGCATTTT
D gene: TRBD2; V gene: TRBV5-4; J gene: TRBJ2-1; clone size: many; CDR3 protein: CASSPTSGGPYNEQFF; CDR3 DNA: TGTGCCAGCAGTCCCACTAGCGGGGGGCCTTACAATGAGCAGTTCTTC
D gene: TRBD1; V gene: TRBV29-1; J gene: TRBJ2-5; clone size: -; CDR3 protein: CSGTGGSMETQYF; CDR3 DNA: TGCAGCGGAACAGGGGGTAGTATGGAGACCCAGTACTTC
D gene: TRBD2; V gene: TRBV28; J gene: TRBJ2-5; clone size: few; CDR3 protein: CASSSIAGTGETQYF; CDR3 DNA: TGTGCCAGCAGTTCTATAGCGGGTACGGGAGAGACCCAGTACTTC
D gene: -; V gene: TRBV18; J gene: TRBJ1-3; clone size: -; CDR3 protein: CATSLTEGNTIYF; CDR3 DNA: TGTGCCACCTCCCTCACCGAGGGAAACACCATATATTTT
D gene: TRBD1; V gene: TRBV12-5; J gene: TRBJ1-1; clone size: -; CDR3 protein: CASGSDRGTEAFF; CDR3 DNA: TGTGCTAGTGGGTCCGACAGGGGAACTGAAGCTTTCTTT
D gene: TRBD1; V gene: TRBV11-2; J gene: TRBJ1-1; clone size: -; CDR3 protein: CASSEYPDRRSTEAFF; CDR3 DNA: TGTGCCAGCAGCGAATACCCGGACAGGAGGTCCACTGAAGCTTTCTTT
D gene: TRBD1; V gene: TRBV12-3/TRBV12-4; J gene: TRBJ1-1; clone size: -; CDR3 protein: CASSLSGGFEAFF; CDR3 DNA: TGTGCCAGCAGTTTATCAGGGGGCTTTGAAGCTTTCTTT
D gene: TRBD1; V gene: TRBV6-5; J gene: TRBJ1-3; clone size: -; CDR3 protein: CASSTGARNTIYF; CDR3 DNA: TGTGCCAGCAGTACAGGGGCTAGAAACACCATATATTTT
D gene: TRBD1; V gene: TRBV9; J gene: TRBJ1-1; clone size: -; CDR3 protein: CASSASKGQFTEAFF; CDR3 DNA: TGTGCCAGCAGCGCTTCTAAGGGACAGTTCACTGAAGCTTTCTTT
D gene: -; V gene: TRBV12-3/TRBV12-4; J gene: TRBJ1-1; clone size: -; CDR3 protein: CASSFLQETEAFF; CDR3 DNA: TGTGCCAGCAGTTTCCTACAGGAAACTGAAGCTTTCTTT
D gene: TRBD2; V gene: TRBV7-9; J gene: TRBJ2-5; clone size: -; CDR3 protein: CASSRLAGGPQYF; CDR3 DNA: TGTGCCAGCAGCAGACTAGCGGGCGGGCCCCAGTACTTC
D gene: -; V gene: TRBV15; J gene: TRBJ1-1; clone size: -; CDR3 protein: CATSVGREAFF; CDR3 DNA: TGTGCCACCTCCGTCGGGAGGGAGGCTTTCTTT
D gene: TRBD2; V gene: TRBV2; J gene: TRBJ2-3; clone size: -; CDR3 protein: CAGRRGDTDTQYF; CDR3 DNA: TGTGCCGGACGGCGGGGGGACACAGATACGCAGTATTTT
D gene: TRBD1; V gene: TRBV10-3; J gene: TRBJ1-2; clone size: -; CDR3 protein: CAISDTDRGPYGYTF; CDR3 DNA: TGTGCCATCAGTGACACGGACAGGGGACCCTATGGCTACACCTTC
D gene: TRBD1; V gene: TRBV2; J gene: TRBJ1-2; clone size: -; CDR3 protein: CASTPADRDYGYTF; CDR3 DNA: TGTGCCAGCACCCCGGCCGACAGGGACTATGGCTACACCTTC
D gene: TRBD2; V gene: TRBV5-1; J gene: TRBJ2-5; clone size: -; CDR3 protein: CASSLAGGQTQYF; CDR3 DNA: TGCGCCAGCAGCTTGGCGGGGGGACAGACCCAGTACTTC
D gene: TRBD1; V gene: TRBV29-1; J gene: TRBJ1-1; clone size: -; CDR3 protein: CSLGTGGGTEAFF; CDR3 DNA: TGCAGCCTGGGGACAGGGGGCGGAACTGAAGCTTTCTTT
D gene: TRBD2; V gene: TRBV6-5; J gene: TRBJ2-5; clone size: -; CDR3 protein: CASAAGDFQETQYF; CDR3 DNA: TGTGCCAGCGCAGCGGGGGACTTCCAAGAGACCCAGTACTTC
D gene: TRBD2; V gene: TRBV18; J gene: TRBJ2-3; clone size: -; CDR3 protein: CASSPRRGGSSTDTQYF; CDR3 DNA: TGTGCCAGCTCACCCCGTCGGGGGGGCTCTAGCACAGATACGCAGTATTTT
D gene: -; V gene: TRBV2; J gene: TRBJ1-6; clone size: -; CDR3 protein: CASRIDSRNSPLHF; CDR3 DNA: TGTGCCAGCAGAATTGACAGTCGTAATTCACCCCTCCACTTT
D gene: -; V gene: TRBV6-4; J gene: TRBJ2-1; clone size: once; CDR3 protein: CASSVEPQGSYNEQFF; CDR3 DNA: TGTGCCAGCAGTGTAGAGCCCCAGGGCTCCTACAATGAGCAGTTCTTC
D gene: TRBD1; V gene: TRBV29-1; J gene: TRBJ2-3; clone size: -; CDR3 protein: CSAGGGQGADTQYF; CDR3 DNA: TGCAGCGCTGGGGGAGGACAGGGCGCAGATACGCAGTATTTT
D gene: TRBD1; V gene: TRBV15; J gene: TRBJ1-2; clone size: once; CDR3 protein: CATGDRVDYGYTF; CDR3 DNA: TGTGCCACCGGAGACAGGGTCGACTATGGCTACACCTTC